This T cell receptor beta chain was documented in a study of low-dose radiotherapy and immunotherapy resistance in tumors. The time point denotes: before trial treatment. Gene-specific TRAV and TRBV primers were used for first-strand cDNA, covering alpha and beta chains. TCRs were amplified for approximately 22 PCR cycles with a constant-region primer and V-primer adapter. TCRdb itself ran the reads through MiXCR, one entry per CDR3 protein. This sample has tens of thousands of distinct CDR3 sequences, with around 32% found just once. The sequencing used PBMCs, collected before treatment. The clonotype originates from a female donor with ovarian cancer.

The CDR3 is CASSKQGSAGEQYF. The CDR3 DNA reads TGCGCCAGCAGCAAACAGGGATCAGCGGGCGAGCAGTACTTC. J is TRBJ2-7 and V is TRBV4-1, with D perhaps given as TRBD1 or TRBD2 (6 bases each). This CDR3 region has 14 residues. V lost 5 bases to trimming and J lost 6 bases, with 17 bases between them. From germline, CDR1 is MGHRA and CDR2 YSYEKL.